Sequencing of this T cell receptor beta chain was carried out in a study of spatial heterogeneity in lung cancer. Study-level points and caveats: In blood, ubiquitous expanded tumor TCRs appeared more at resection than follow-up.

TCRdb used MiXCR to reprocess the 5' RACE reads, holding one entry per CDR3 protein. Among about 26,000 distinct CDR3 sequences, around 13% were seen once, and the ten largest hold 25%. Losses at the gene ends were 4 bases for V and 2 bases for J; bases not matched to a gene: 10. This CDR3 is built from 18 residues. Germline V gene sequence: CDR1 LGHNA, CDR2 YNFKEQ. For this clonotype: What it recognizes is unknown.

Time point meaning: sample taken at primary tumor resection. In each case, whole RNA from tumor, nontumor lung or frozen PBMC was sequenced unsorted. This TCR derives from a female donor with early-stage non-small cell lung cancer. The sequencing here drew on PBMCs, taken at surgery. The chain uses TRBV4-2 and TRBJ2-6; TRBD2 matches 8 bases. The CDR3 region is CASSPLGAGEPGANVLTF. The DNA of the CDR3 is TGTGCCAGCAGCCCCCTAGGAGCGGGAGAACCTGGGGCCAACGTCCTGACTTTC.